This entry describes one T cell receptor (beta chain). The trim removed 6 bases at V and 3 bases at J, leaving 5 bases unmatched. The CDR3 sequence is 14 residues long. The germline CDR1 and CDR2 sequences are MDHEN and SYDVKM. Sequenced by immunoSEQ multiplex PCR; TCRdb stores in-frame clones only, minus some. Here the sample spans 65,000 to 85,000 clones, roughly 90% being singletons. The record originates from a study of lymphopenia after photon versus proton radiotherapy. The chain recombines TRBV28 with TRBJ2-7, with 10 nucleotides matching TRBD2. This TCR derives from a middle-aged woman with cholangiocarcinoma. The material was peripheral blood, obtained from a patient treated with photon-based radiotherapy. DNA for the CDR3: TGTGCCAGCAGGGGGACTAGCGTAAACTACGAGCAGTACTTC. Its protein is CASRGTSVNYEQYF.